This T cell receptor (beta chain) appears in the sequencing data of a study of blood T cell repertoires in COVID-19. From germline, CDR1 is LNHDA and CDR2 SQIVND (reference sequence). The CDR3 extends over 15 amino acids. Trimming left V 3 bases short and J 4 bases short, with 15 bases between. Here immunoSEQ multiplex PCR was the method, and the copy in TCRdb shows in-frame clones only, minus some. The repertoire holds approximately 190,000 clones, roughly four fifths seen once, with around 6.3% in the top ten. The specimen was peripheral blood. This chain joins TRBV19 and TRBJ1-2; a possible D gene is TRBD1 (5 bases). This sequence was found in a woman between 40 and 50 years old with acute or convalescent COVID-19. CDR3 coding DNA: TGTGCCAGTAGTATGGTGGGCCCAGGGCCCTATGGCTACACCTTC. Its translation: CASSMVGPGPYGYTF.